A few counts support the clone carrying this TCR beta chain. Through a sample-barcoded 5' primer and a J-beta primer mix, a second PCR was run for roughly 6 to 12 cycles. The template-switch adaptor was a 5' adaptor with 12 random nucleotides. It tagged each cDNA molecule. TCRdb reprocessed the 5' RACE reads with MiXCR, giving one entry per CDR3 protein. This sample carries approximately 1.5 million distinct CDR3 sequences, about 42% of them seen once, and the ten largest clones take about 3.8%. The data derive from a study of blood T cells in healthy people across ages. Study at large: About one barcoded TCR beta cDNA was captured per two T cells.

The CDR3 loop spans 13 amino acids. The V end was cut by 1 base, the J end by 3 bases, with 5 bases between. Germline-derived CDR1 and CDR2 are SGHKS and YYEKEE (reference sequence). Sequencing input: blood. The chain couples TRBV5-5 to TRBJ1-5, with no clear D. The receptor comes from a woman aged 18-29 years in good health. CDR3 loop: CASSLIINQPQHF. In nucleotides, the CDR3 is TGTGCCAGCAGCTTGATAATCAATCAGCCCCAGCATTTT.